Detailed here is one T cell receptor (beta chain). Its matching antigen is unknown. This record belongs to a study of resident and recirculating memory T cells in vitiligo. At the level of the study: Samples were epidermis from two lesional and two nonlesional sites, plus PBMCs. The samples were homogenized without cell sorting before genomic DNA extraction. Notes on the study in general: No unique dominant TCR clone was found in vitiligo lesions.

The protocol was immunoSEQ multiplex PCR, while the TCRdb copy is restricted to in-frame clones and leaves out a portion. The table lists roughly 42,000 clones, 85% to 95% of them singletons. The CDR3 loop spans 14 amino acids. Germline CDR1 reads SQVTM; CDR2 reads ANQGSEA. The V end lost 4 bases, the J end lost 2 bases, and 11 bases lay between the germline ends. No change in lesions over the prior 6 months defined stable disease. The J gene is TRBJ2-2, the V gene TRBV29-1; D call uncertain. This sequence originates from a male donor with vitiligo. Sequencing was carried out using blood. The CDR3 loop is CSVVVTLNTGELFF. DNA for the CDR3: TGCAGCGTTGTAGTGACACTTAACACCGGGGAGCTGTTTTTT.